This TCR beta chain was found in a study of T-cell reconstitution after alpha-beta-depleted transplantation in children (dated by TCRdb to between 2015 and 2016). The study in broad terms: T-cell immune reconstitution after TCRalphabeta/CD19-depleted allogeneic hematopoietic cell transplantation in children was quantitatively tracked in the study by means of TCR repertoire profiling.

This specimen's treatment or condition label, interpreted: allogeneic hematopoietic cell transplantation with graft depleted of TCRalphabeta T cells and CD19 B cells. TCRalphabeta/CD19-depleted allogeneic hematopoietic cell grafts were given to the transplant recipients, all of whom were children. Libraries came from PCR. The sequencing machine was an Illumina HiSeq 2500. TCR library preparation used molecular barcoding, with unique molecular identifiers applied to normalize quantification of the TCRbeta repertoire. TCRdb trimmed the raw reads at Q25, called clones with MiXCR and kept productive beta chains. One record per CDR3 amino acid sequence lists the most common genes and DNA. Across this sample there are some 830,000 distinct CDR3 sequences, with roughly 15% seen only once. Clones ranked in the top ten supply around 4.5% of the sample. This clonotype was seen a handful of times. Its antigen has not been determined. Base qualities are not at hand, and no much larger clone is one base apart.

The paper's findings and limits, for the study overall: The frequencies of hyperexpanded clones fell over the following months, and after one year, T-cell counts and TCRbeta diversity were mostly attributed to newly produced T cells. In some patients, high TCRbeta diversity at day 60 was attributed to recipient T cells and intrathymic progenitors that had survived conditioning. The apparently early alphabetaT-cell count recovery about two months after transplant was reportedly dependent on only several hundred rapidly expanded clones derived from non-depleted graft cells.

V is pruned by 6 bases and J by 4 bases, leaving 0 bases of the junction without a gene match. Taken from cysteine to phenylalanine, the CDR3 has 12 residues. The entry retains the CDR3 DNA only, 36 bases that are in frame from base 1. Per the germline V gene, KGHDR is the CDR1 and SFDVKD is the CDR2. The sequence was collected from a male patient younger than 18 who had a stem cell transplant for acute lymphoblastic leukemia, so the T cells may come from the graft donor. Sequencing used PBMCs, mostly from graft donor cells, obtained 360 days after TCRalphabeta/CD19-depleted stem cell transplant. In this chain, TRBV24-1 is recombined with TRBJ2-3; TRBD2 aligns with 7 central bases. The CDR3 sequence is CATSRGADTQYF. The nucleotides read TGTGCCACCAGTCGGGGGGCAGATACGCAGTATTTT.